This T cell receptor beta chain derives from a study of blood T cell repertoires in COVID-19. In the study overall: Acute and convalescent COVID-19 specimens originated in the United States, Italy and Spain. T cells, B-cell-depleted T cells, or PBMCs supplied cDNA or gDNA.

Authors' processing steps: Estimates of nucleated cell counts were drawn from the amplification of reference gene primers. Produced via immunoSEQ multiplex PCR; TCRdb's table is partial and in-frame only. D and trimming were read from the DNA, whereas the V and J calls and clone size are those reported in that table. Of roughly 70,000 clones listed, 90% are singletons. This clonotype was sampled from a human donor in a cohort sampled during active COVID-19. Sequenced sample: peripheral blood.

The CDR3 DNA reads TGCGCCAGCAGCCAAGCTAGCGGGGGAACTTTTAGCACAGATACGCAGTATTTT. It specifies CASSQASGGTFSTDTQYF. This chain connects TRBV4-3 to TRBJ2-3; the match to TRBD2 covers 10 bases. Germline trimming cut 1 base from V and 0 bases from J; bases unmatched to any gene: 7. CDR1 is LGHNA, CDR2 YSLEER, per germline. This CDR3 comprises 18 residues.